One and the same sample provided the 6 T cell receptor beta chains below, sequenced in a study of control samples from healthy donors and cancer patients. Libraries were prepared by immunoSEQ multiplex PCR; TCRdb keeps only in-frame clonotypes and omits some of them. The data hold roughly 100,000 clones, with 75% to 90% observed a single time. Sequenced input: PBMCs. These receptor sequences come from a man between 60 and 70 years old with lung cancer.

V is TRBV4-1 and J is TRBJ2-5; TRBD2 aligns across 7 bases. The CDR3 runs to 14 residues. Germline V CDR1 and CDR2: MGHRA, YSYEKL. The V gene end was trimmed by 3 bases and the J gene end by 4 bases; junction bases not matched to a gene: 5. The CDR3 DNA reads TGCGCCAGCAGCCAGGGGGGGACTATAGAGACCCAGTACTTC. Protein sequence: CASSQGGTIETQYF.

The chain has TRBV27 and TRBJ2-7, with D perhaps assigned TRBD1 or TRBD2 (5 bases each). CDR3 length equals 15 residues. Looked up from germline, CDR1 is MNHEY and CDR2 is SMNVEV (reference sequence). V shed 5 bases and J shed 2 bases, with 16 bases lying between them. CDR3 DNA: TGTGCCAGCAGTCCCACTTGGGACGGGGCCTACGAGCAGTACTTC. Translating gives CASSPTWDGAYEQYF.

V gene TRBV30 combines with J gene TRBJ1-1; TRBD1 might be the D (5 bases). V was cut by 3 bases and J by 3 bases, with 14 bases left in between. Germline V lookup: CDR1 GTSNPN, CDR2 SVGIG (reference sequence). The CDR3 extends over 14 amino acids. The CDR3 protein is CAWSQGLRDTEAFF. CDR3 nucleotides: TGTGCCTGGAGCCAGGGACTGAGGGACACTGAAGCTTTCTTT. The whole variable domain, remainder taken from reference TRBV30 and TRBJ1-1, is SQTIHQWPATLVQPVGSPLSLECTVEGTSNPNLYWYRQAAGRGLQLLFYSVGIGQISSEVPQNLSASRPQDRQFILSSKKLLLSDSGFYLCAWSQGLRDTEAFFGQGTRLTVV.

The V call is TRBV6-1, the J call TRBJ1-4; the D is unclear. CDR3 length: 14 amino acids. Germline V gene sequence: CDR1 MNHNS, CDR2 SASEGT. V dropped 3 bases and J dropped 2 bases, with 7 bases sitting between them. The chain's CDR3 is CASSDAPTNEKLFF. The CDR3 region has the DNA TGTGCCAGCAGTGATGCACCCACTAATGAAAAACTGTTTTTT.

The chain has TRBV27 and TRBJ2-1, with TRBD2 matching over 9 bases. V lost 4 bases and J lost 3; bases outside the gene matches: 4. The CDR3 runs 15 residues. Germline V gives CDR1 MNHEY, CDR2 SMNVEV (reference sequence). Here the CDR3 DNA reads TGTGCCAGCAGTTCCGGGACTAGCCTCTACAATGAGCAGTTCTTC. This encodes CASSSGTSLYNEQFF.

This clone has only one observation. The chain carries TRBV9 and TRBJ1-6, with 9 bases matching TRBD1. Germline V CDR1 and CDR2: SGDLS, YYNGEE. V dropped 3 bases and J dropped 10; count of bases not matched to a gene: 14. The CDR3 is 17 amino acids. The chain's CDR3 is CASSATPGQGSESPLHF. CDR3 nucleotides: TGTGCCAGCAGCGCGACCCCCGGACAGGGGTCCGAGTCACCCCTCCACTTT.